The 11 T cell receptor beta chains below all came from one sample that was sequenced in a study of blood T cell repertoires in COVID-19. Sequenced by immunoSEQ multiplex PCR; TCRdb stores in-frame clones only, minus some. Counted here are some 180,000 clones, 90% occurring once; the ten biggest clones make up about 0.58%. Sequencing used peripheral blood. Source of these receptors: a man aged 50 to 59 with acute or convalescent COVID-19.

The chain links TRBV5-1 to TRBJ2-1; 11 bases map to TRBD2. The CDR3 has 16 amino acids. From germline, CDR1 is SGHRS and CDR2 YFSETQ. V lost 4 bases, J lost 9 bases, and 12 bases stayed unmatched. The CDR3 protein is CASSPGTSGARGEQFF. In nucleotides, the CDR3 is TGCGCCAGCAGCCCCGGGACTAGCGGAGCTAGGGGTGAGCAGTTCTTC.

The chain combines TRBV10-3 with TRBJ1-2; 7 nucleotides agree with TRBD1. The germline V gene encodes CDR1 ENHRY and CDR2 SYGVKD. After removal of 3 bases from V and 0 bases from J, the junction contained 10 bases not matched to a gene. The CDR3 spans 17 residues. This chain's CDR3 is CAISDTGTANSNYGYTF. DNA of the CDR3: TGTGCCATCAGTGACACCGGGACAGCAAACTCTAACTATGGCTACACCTTC.

This clone is a singleton in its sample. The V call is TRBV5-1, the J call TRBJ2-3; the D gene is possibly TRBD2 (6 bases). Trimming shortened V by 4 bases and J by 5 bases, and 20 bases separated the two germline ends. Germline V gene lookup returns CDR1 SGHRS and CDR2 YFSETQ. The CDR3 runs to 16 residues. The CDR3 loop is CASSIREYQRVDTQYF. The CDR3 DNA is TGCGCCAGCAGCATCCGGGAGTACCAACGGGTAGATACGCAGTATTTT.

The CDR3 bases are TGTGCCATCAGGACTTCCCGGGAGGAGCAGTTCTTC. Its translation: CAIRTSREEQFF. The chain is built from TRBV10-3 and TRBJ2-1; tentatively, D is TRBD2 (6 bases). Trimming cost V 6 bases and J 10 bases, with 13 bases left between them. There are 12 residues in the CDR3. Germline V lookup: CDR1 ENHRY, CDR2 SYGVKD.

This chain uses TRBV27 with TRBJ1-5; TRBD1 agrees at 7 bases. V was pared by 6 bases and J by 0 bases, with 8 bases of the junction left unmatched. Germline CDR1 MNHEY, CDR2 SMNVEV (reference sequence). The CDR3 spans 16 residues. CDR3 sequence (DNA): TGTGCCAGCAGATATACAGGGGCGAATAGCAATCAGCCCCAGCATTTT. This codes for CASRYTGANSNQPQHF.

The chain joins TRBV9 to TRBJ2-4; TRBD1 matches at 11 bases. This CDR3 is built from 14 residues. V lost 2 bases, J lost 7 bases, and 2 bases stayed unmatched. Germline CDR1 SGDLS, CDR2 YYNGEE. Here the CDR3 reads CASSVGTGGNIQYF. The CDR3 region has the DNA TGTGCCAGCAGCGTGGGGACAGGGGGTAACATTCAGTACTTC.

The genes are TRBV18 and TRBJ2-5; unclear D gene. This CDR3 comprises 13 residues. Germline CDR1 and CDR2: KGHSH and LQKENI. V was clipped by 0 bases and J by 4 bases, with 6 bases between them. The CDR3 reads CASSPPRLETQYF. The CDR3 nucleotides are TGTGCCAGCTCACCACCGAGGTTAGAGACCCAGTACTTC.

J is TRBJ1-3 and V is TRBV6-1; 8 positions agree with TRBD1. J gave up 4 bases and V 0 bases, and 5 bases lay outside the gene matches. This CDR3 is built from 16 residues. Germline V lookup: CDR1 MNHNS, CDR2 SASEGT. CDR3 nucleotides: TGTGCCAGCAGTGAAGCTCCACAGGGGGGAGGAAACACCATATATTTT. Its protein product is CASSEAPQGGGNTIYF.

The CDR3 sequence: CASSERGPTFNIQYF. The CDR3 DNA reads TGTGCCAGCAGCGAAAGGGGTCCTACCTTTAACATTCAGTACTTC. V gene TRBV7-2 combines with J gene TRBJ2-4; D possibly corresponds to TRBD1 (5 bases). The V end lost 5 bases, the J end lost 7 bases, and 18 bases lay between the germline ends. The CDR3 is made up of 15 amino acids. The V gene's germline CDR1 is SGHTA and CDR2 FQGNSA.

The rearrangement joins TRBV19 to TRBJ2-2, with D possibly being TRBD2 (6 bases). The CDR3 covers 15 residues. V dropped 10 bases and J dropped 1 base, with 16 bases sitting between them. Germline values: CDR1 LNHDA, CDR2 SQIVND (reference sequence). The CDR3 DNA reads TGTGCCACTCTAAACGAGGGACTGAACACCGGGGAGCTGTTTTTT. This encodes CATLNEGLNTGELFF.

On this clone: Within the sample, other DNA sequences also encode this same CDR3. The V and J genes are TRBV6-5 and TRBJ1-1; D is possibly TRBD1 (5 bases). The CDR3 covers 13 residues. Trimming left V 7 bases short and J 0 bases short, with 9 bases between. In germline, CDR1 is MNHEY, CDR2 SVGAGI. The CDR3: CASKGFMNTEAFF. CDR3 bases: TGTGCCAGCAAGGGGTTTATGAACACTGAAGCTTTCTTT.